The rows below give T cell receptor beta chains drawn from one sample of a study of blood T cells in healthy people across ages. TCRdb fed the 5' RACE reads into MiXCR, producing one record per CDR3 protein. The sample has 1.5 million to 2 million distinct CDR3 sequences; approximately 50% are singletons. Specimen: blood. Every receptor here comes from a woman between 35 and 50 years old in good health. CDR3s include the opening cysteine and the closing phenylalanine or tryptophan. D genes are given only for firm matches. Some rows mark clone size as missing; the rest say once, few, many or name a class of expanded clone.

>TRBV3-1|.|TRBJ1-1|once
CASTQRGLGSTEAFF
TGTGCCAGCACCCAAAGGGGGTTAGGAAGTACTGAAGCTTTCTTT
>TRBV27|.|TRBJ1-1|.
CASSLLPGAIEAFF
TGTGCCAGCAGTTTATTACCGGGGGCCATTGAAGCTTTCTTT
>TRBV27|.|TRBJ2-3|few
CASSLRRAQSTDTQYF
TGTGCCAGCAGTTTACGACGGGCCCAGTCCACAGATACGCAGTATTTT
>TRBV7-2|.|TRBJ1-4|.
CASSLGGTRTNEKLFF
TGTGCCAGCAGCTTAGGCGGAACACGAACTAATGAAAAACTGTTTTTT
>TRBV27|.|TRBJ1-4|few
CASRVAGGNEKLFF
TGTGCCAGCAGGGTCGCGGGGGGTAATGAAAAACTGTTTTTT
>TRBV20-1|TRBD1|TRBJ2-7|.
CSAPDRDRWYEQYF
TGCAGTGCTCCGGACAGGGACAGGTGGTACGAGCAGTACTTC
>TRBV9|TRBD2|TRBJ2-3|.
CASSVGSSGYTDTQYF
TGTGCCAGCAGCGTAGGATCTAGCGGGTACACAGATACGCAGTATTTT
>TRBV20-1|.|TRBJ2-5|many
CSASGETQYF
TGCAGTGCTAGTGGTGAGACCCAGTACTTC
>TRBV15|TRBD1|TRBJ2-7|.
CATSRDRAAGGDEQYF
TGTGCCACCAGCAGAGATAGGGCGGCAGGGGGCGATGAGCAGTACTTC
>TRBV12-3/TRBV12-4|.|TRBJ1-4|.
CASKPHGGEKLFF
TGTGCCAGCAAGCCCCACGGAGGCGAAAAACTGTTTTTT
>TRBV4-3|TRBD2|TRBJ2-7|few
CASSQQSGGASYEQYF
TGCGCCAGCAGCCAACAAAGCGGGGGGGCCTCGTACGAGCAGTACTTC
>TRBV6-2/TRBV6-3|.|TRBJ2-4|few
CASSPGANIQYF
TGTGCCAGCAGTCCCGGGGCAAACATTCAGTACTTC
>TRBV24-1|.|TRBJ2-5|few
CATRPRGATSETQYF
TGTGCCACCAGGCCCCGGGGGGCAACCTCAGAGACCCAGTACTTC
>TRBV6-2/TRBV6-3|.|TRBJ2-5|.
CASSSGTLHPETQYF
TGTGCCAGCAGTTCCGGGACTCTACACCCGGAGACCCAGTACTTC
>TRBV11-2|.|TRBJ1-1|.
CASSLAGANTEAFF
TGTGCCAGCAGCTTAGCAGGGGCGAACACTGAAGCTTTCTTT
>TRBV12-3/TRBV12-4|.|TRBJ2-7|few
CASSSPGASHGEQYF
TGTGCCAGCAGTTCCCCAGGGGCTTCCCACGGCGAGCAGTACTTC
>TRBV18|TRBD2|TRBJ2-1|.
CASSPPASGGANYNEQFF
TGTGCCAGCTCACCACCGGCTAGCGGGGGAGCAAACTACAATGAGCAGTTCTTC
>TRBV11-2|TRBD1|TRBJ2-7|.
CASSLALGTGDNYEQYF
TGTGCCAGCAGCTTAGCACTCGGGACAGGGGACAACTACGAGCAGTACTTC
>TRBV5-1|.|TRBJ2-5|.
CASSSRSGPEETQYF
TGCGCCAGCAGCTCCCGTTCGGGTCCCGAAGAGACCCAGTACTTC
>TRBV15|TRBD2|TRBJ2-5|.
CATSRGVAGGKETQYF
TGTGCCACCAGCAGAGGAGTAGCGGGAGGGAAAGAGACCCAGTACTTC
>TRBV7-2|TRBD2|TRBJ2-7|.
CASSLQAGLSYEQYF
TGTGCCAGCAGCTTACAAGCGGGGCTATCCTACGAGCAGTACTTC
>TRBV29-1|.|TRBJ2-1|.
CSAPGRGYNEQFF
TGCAGCGCTCCGGGACGGGGCTACAATGAGCAGTTCTTC
>TRBV7-2|.|TRBJ2-7|few
CASSLEGYDYEQYF
TGTGCCAGCAGCTTAGAAGGTTACGACTACGAGCAGTACTTC
>TRBV5-1|.|TRBJ1-2|.
CASSFPPGEGSDYGYTF
TGCGCCAGCAGCTTCCCCCCCGGGGAGGGAAGCGACTATGGCTACACCTTC
>TRBV20-1|.|TRBJ2-3|.
CSARAQTQADTQYF
TGCAGTGCTAGAGCGCAAACGCAGGCAGATACGCAGTATTTT
>TRBV12-3/TRBV12-4|.|TRBJ2-7|.
CASSSGHGTYEQYF
TGTGCCAGCAGTTCGGGGCACGGAACCTACGAGCAGTACTTC
>TRBV5-1|.|TRBJ1-1|.
CASSNPDTSEAFF
TGCGCCAGCAGCAACCCCGACACCTCTGAAGCTTTCTTT
>TRBV5-1|.|TRBJ2-3|.
CASSTLGSPTDTQYF
TGCGCCAGCAGCACGTTAGGGTCTCCCACAGATACGCAGTATTTT
>TRBV3-1|.|TRBJ1-2|.
CASSEQGWSYTF
TGTGCCAGCAGCGAACAGGGTTGGAGCTACACCTTC
>TRBV6-6|.|TRBJ1-5|.
CASSYSSTGGNQPQHF
TGTGCCAGCAGTTACTCGTCGACGGGAGGCAATCAGCCCCAGCATTTT
>TRBV27|TRBD1|TRBJ1-4|few
CASSPGQGILGGSEKLFF
TGTGCCAGCAGCCCGGGACAGGGGATCCTGGGGGGGAGTGAAAAACTGTTTTTT
>TRBV4-2|.|TRBJ1-1|few
CASSLRGDTEAFF
TGTGCCAGCTCCCTGAGGGGGGACACTGAAGCTTTCTTT
>TRBV6-5|.|TRBJ2-5|.
CASSYALAVQETQYF
TGTGCCAGCAGTTACGCACTAGCTGTACAAGAGACCCAGTACTTC
>TRBV20-1|TRBD1|TRBJ2-7|.
CSARDPGQGSAEQYF
TGCAGTGCTAGAGATCCCGGACAGGGTTCGGCCGAGCAGTACTTC
>TRBV29-1|TRBD1|TRBJ2-5|few
CSVNRGSETQYF
TGCAGCGTTAACAGGGGTTCAGAGACCCAGTACTTC
>TRBV3-1|TRBD1|TRBJ2-1|.
CASSQVIRTGHNEQFF
TGTGCCAGCAGCCAAGTCATCAGGACAGGGCACAATGAGCAGTTCTTC
>TRBV3-1|TRBD2|TRBJ2-5|.
CASSPQTRGVAGGPYQETQYF
TGTGCCAGCAGCCCCCAGACTCGGGGGGTAGCGGGGGGCCCGTACCAAGAGACCCAGTACTTC
>TRBV27|TRBD2|TRBJ2-1|few
CASTPGLAGNEQFF
TGTGCCAGCACCCCGGGACTAGCGGGCAATGAGCAGTTCTTC
>TRBV4-2|.|TRBJ2-3|.
CASSRGDPDTQYF
TGTGCCAGCAGCCGGGGGGACCCAGATACGCAGTATTTT
>TRBV12-3/TRBV12-4|TRBD1|TRBJ1-4|few
CASSPRQGPNEKLFF
TGTGCCAGCAGTCCCCGACAGGGGCCCAATGAAAAACTGTTTTTT
>TRBV14|.|TRBJ2-1|.
CASSQETRYNEQFF
TGTGCCAGCAGCCAAGAGACAAGGTACAATGAGCAGTTCTTC
>TRBV4-2|TRBD2|TRBJ2-3|few
CASSQTPGLIAGARDTQYF
TGTGCCAGCAGCCAAACCCCAGGCTTGATAGCGGGGGCGAGAGATACGCAGTATTTT
>TRBV4-3|.|TRBJ2-1|few
CASSHRQGRAGEQFF
TGCGCCAGCAGCCACCGGCAGGGACGGGCAGGGGAGCAGTTCTTC
>TRBV12-3/TRBV12-4|.|TRBJ2-3|.
CASSFQRDTQYF
TGTGCCAGCAGTTTCCAGAGGGATACGCAGTATTTT
>TRBV7-8|TRBD1|TRBJ2-5|.
CASSLDAGGYEETQYF
TGTGCCAGCAGCTTGGACGCAGGGGGCTATGAAGAGACCCAGTACTTC
>TRBV12-3/TRBV12-4|TRBD2|TRBJ2-1|.
CASSLVSGGHYNEQFF
TGTGCCAGCAGTTTAGTGAGCGGGGGACATTACAATGAGCAGTTCTTC
>TRBV6-5|.|TRBJ1-6|.
CASRTEREYNSPLHF
TGTGCCAGCCGGACGGAAAGAGAGTATAATTCACCCCTCCACTTT
>TRBV5-1|TRBD1|TRBJ2-7|.
CASSPTGGRIIGEQYF
TGCGCCAGCAGCCCTACAGGGGGCCGAATTATCGGCGAGCAGTACTTC
>TRBV12-3/TRBV12-4|TRBD2|TRBJ2-3|.
CACSPWTSGDTDTQYF
TGTGCCTGCAGTCCCTGGACTAGCGGGGATACAGATACGCAGTATTTT
>TRBV7-7|TRBD1|TRBJ2-1|few
CASSQRQGYNEQFF
TGTGCTAGCAGCCAACGACAGGGCTACAATGAGCAGTTCTTC
>TRBV5-1|TRBD1|TRBJ2-3|.
CASSSTGEWEDTQYF
TGCGCCAGCAGCTCTACAGGGGAATGGGAAGATACGCAGTATTTT
>TRBV15|.|TRBJ2-1|few
CATSRARSSYNEQFF
TGTGCCACCAGCAGAGCCAGGTCGTCCTACAATGAGCAGTTCTTC
>TRBV3-1|.|TRBJ2-3|few
CASSQEEAAHVDTQYF
TGTGCCAGCAGCCAAGAAGAAGCGGCCCATGTGGATACGCAGTATTTT
>TRBV7-9|TRBD1|TRBJ1-2|once
CASSPDRDLYGCTF
TGTGCCAGCAGCCCCGACAGGGACCTTTATGGCTGCACCTTC
>TRBV27|TRBD1|TRBJ1-4|.
CASMTGGDEKLFF
TGTGCCAGTATGACAGGGGGAGATGAAAAACTGTTTTTT
>TRBV4-2|.|TRBJ2-7|few
CASSPPLAREQYF
TGTGCCAGCAGCCCCCCCCTGGCCCGGGAGCAGTACTTC
>TRBV4-1|.|TRBJ1-2|.
CASSEGYQRGGYTF
TGCGCCAGCAGCGAGGGTTATCAACGCGGTGGCTACACCTTC